The clone carrying this TCR beta chain has more than one count but fewer than ten. Its antigen is not identified. Amplified TCR beta CDR3 regions derived from RNA transcripts. Using the HTBI primer set, a first-round RT-PCR was run on the TCR CDR3. TCRdb reprocessed the multiplex PCR reads via MiXCR and lists one record per CDR3 protein. The sample records approximately 480,000 distinct CDR3 sequences, less than 25% being singletons. Source material for PBMCs was 10 ml fresh peripheral blood. Germline CDR1 is MNHNS and CDR2 is SASEGT. V dropped 4 bases and J dropped 4; count of bases not matched to a gene: 5. The length of the CDR3 is 15 residues. This sample is drawn from a study of T cells in Graves' hyperthyroidism and ophthalmopathy. Overall study findings and caveats: Ophthalmopathy stood apart from stable hyperthyroidism in a 13 V-J model.

The sample consisted of blood. This sequence originates from a man between 18 and 35 years old with Graves' hyperthyroidism. J is TRBJ2-3 and V is TRBV6-1; 10 bases match TRBD2. CDR3 in amino acids: CASSGIAGGPDTQYF. The CDR3 nucleotides are TGTGCCAGCAGTGGTATAGCGGGGGGTCCAGATACGCAGTATTTT.